This entry lists 9 T cell receptor beta chains sequenced from one sample in a study of T cells in tumors after PD-1 blockade. Produced via immunoSEQ multiplex PCR; TCRdb's table is partial and in-frame only. The repertoire has roughly 15,000 clones, less than 75% of them found once; the top ten carry under 35%. The specimen was tumor tissue, collected after anti-PD-1 treatment. All receptors come from a human donor with cutaneous squamous cell carcinoma.

V usage is TRBV7-9 and J usage is TRBJ1-1; D is possibly TRBD1 (5 bases). The V end lost 2 bases, the J end lost 0 bases, and 16 bases lay between the germline ends. Germline V gene data show CDR1 as SEHNR and CDR2 as FQNEAQ (reference sequence). The length of the CDR3 is 17 residues. For the CDR3, the DNA is TGTGCCAGCAGCTTAATGGGGTCCCGGGGACTGAACACTGAAGCTTTCTTT. This encodes CASSLMGSRGLNTEAFF.

The V and J genes are TRBV10-3 and TRBJ2-7, with 10 positions matching TRBD2. In germline, CDR1 is ENHRY, CDR2 SYGVKD. The CDR3 is 16 residues long. V was clipped by 3 bases and J by 2 bases; unmatched bases: 7. CDR3 loop: CAISDPGTSVPYEQYF. The CDR3 nucleotides are TGTGCCATCAGTGACCCCGGGACTAGCGTTCCCTACGAGCAGTACTTC.

This chain links TRBV6-5 with TRBJ2-5; TRBD2 might be the D (6 bases). V lost 5 bases and J lost 0, with 13 bases in between. This CDR3 comprises 15 residues. Germline CDR1 and CDR2: MNHEY and SVGAGI. In DNA, the CDR3 is TGTGCCAGCAGTCTTAGCGGACTGTACCAAGAGACCCAGTACTTC. This translates into CASSLSGLYQETQYF.

CDR3 bases: TGCAGCGTTGAGGGATCCTACACCTTC. Its translation: CSVEGSYTF. This sequence joins TRBV29-1 and TRBJ1-2; no definite D call. The CDR3 contains 9 residues. Trimming shortened V by 3 bases and J by 10 bases, and 6 bases separated the two germline ends. CDR1 SQVTM and CDR2 ANQGSEA come from the germline V gene.

The chain has TRBV5-1 and TRBJ2-7; TRBD2 is a possible D gene (6 bases). The CDR3 length is 15 residues. V lost 0 bases and J 6 bases, leaving 16 bases between the germline ends. The germline gives CDR1 SGHRS, CDR2 YFSETQ. The chain's CDR3 is CASSLVSGTIREQYF. The CDR3, as DNA: TGCGCCAGCAGCTTGGTTAGCGGTACAATTCGCGAGCAGTACTTC.

In its sample, this clone was seen a few times. V is TRBV5-1 and J is TRBJ2-1, with D possibly TRBD1 on 6 matching bases. The CDR3 contains 18 residues. The germline gives CDR1 SGHRS, CDR2 YFSETQ. Trimming left V 3 bases short and J 4 bases short, with 23 bases between. The CDR3 protein is CASSWGLVGAVGYNEQFF. CDR3 sequence (DNA): TGCGCCAGCAGCTGGGGGCTGGTGGGAGCAGTGGGTTACAATGAGCAGTTCTTC.

V and J are TRBV29-1 and TRBJ1-2, with D unclear. The CDR3 extends over 14 amino acids. Germline CDR1 and CDR2: SQVTM and ANQGSEA. The V end lost 2 bases, the J end lost 5 bases, and 15 bases lay between the germline ends. The CDR3 is CSVERVGAGYGYTF. CDR3 DNA sequence: TGCAGCGTTGAAAGGGTGGGCGCGGGGTATGGCTACACCTTC.

This chain connects TRBV10-3 to TRBJ2-2; TRBD2 aligns across 8 bases. CDR1 and CDR2 from the germline V gene are ENHRY and SYGVKD. The trim removed 9 bases at V and 4 bases at J, leaving 7 bases unmatched. The CDR3 runs to 14 residues. This CDR3 reads CAIGLAGSTGELFF. The CDR3 DNA reads TGTGCCATAGGACTAGCCGGGAGCACCGGGGAGCTGTTTTTT.

The chain uses TRBV4-1 and TRBJ2-1, with D perhaps matching TRBD1 or TRBD2 (5 bases each). V was shortened by 1 base and J by 0 bases, with 10 bases between the two germline ends. The CDR3 has 16 amino acids. CDR1 and CDR2 from the germline V gene are MGHRA and YSYEKL. CDR3 coding DNA: TGCGCCAGCAGCCAAGGTGAGGGGACCTCCTACAATGAGCAGTTCTTC. It codes for CASSQGEGTSYNEQFF.